The 21 T cell receptor beta chains presented below share a single source sample, sequenced in a study of molecular identifiers for immune sequencing clone quantification. TCRdb re-derived calls from the PCR reads in MiXCR, one entry per CDR3 protein. Of approximately 60,000 distinct CDR3 sequences in the sample, approximately 18% were seen once. Sequenced input: naive CD8+ T cells from blood, with Jurkat cell RNA spiked in. Described subset: FACS-sorted CD8+CD4-CCR7+CD45RA+ naive T cells. The receptors were sampled from a human donor in good health. Some libraries in this study had Jurkat cell RNA spiked in.

This clonotype has a count of ten or more. The rearrangement uses TRBV19 and TRBJ2-2; D might be TRBD2 (5 bases). This CDR3 is 13 amino acids long. Germline V gene lookup returns CDR1 LNHDA and CDR2 SQIVND (reference sequence). V shed 7 bases and J shed 1 base, with 7 bases lying between them. The CDR3 region is CASMSGNTGELFF. DNA for the CDR3: TGTGCCAGTATGAGCGGGAACACCGGGGAGCTGTTTTTT.

Ten or more counts support this clonotype. The rearrangement joins TRBV29-1 to TRBJ1-1; D call uncertain. Germline assignment: CDR1 SQVTM and CDR2 ANQGSEA. The CDR3 is made up of 13 amino acids. Trimming stripped 7 bases from V and 2 bases from J, with 14 bases between. The CDR3 bases are TGCAGCGCCTGGGAAGGCACAAACACTGAAGCTTTCTTT. Its protein is CSAWEGTNTEAFF.

There are many counts of this clonotype. The rearrangement joins TRBV6-2 or TRBV6-3 to TRBJ2-5; the match to TRBD2 covers 9 bases. The CDR3 loop spans 15 amino acids. The germline CDR1 and CDR2 sequences are MNHEY and SVGEGT. V lost 2 bases, J lost 2 bases, and 3 bases stayed unmatched. CDR3 sequence: CASSYRTSVQETQYF. Here the CDR3 DNA reads TGTGCCAGCAGTTACCGGACTAGCGTGCAAGAGACCCAGTACTTC.

This clonotype is categorized as medium-sized. This sequence joins TRBV19 and TRBJ2-3, with 7 bases identical to TRBD2. Germline loops: CDR1 LNHDA, CDR2 SQIVND (reference sequence). The trim removed 5 bases at V and 0 bases at J, leaving 5 bases unmatched. The CDR3 extends over 15 amino acids. CDR3 nucleotides: TGTGCCAGTAGTTTCAGCGGGATAAGCACAGATACGCAGTATTTT. It is translated as CASSFSGISTDTQYF.

This clonotype was found many times. The chain joins TRBV6-2 or TRBV6-3 to TRBJ2-3; D is unclear. The CDR3 runs 16 residues. The V gene's germline CDR1 is MNHEY and CDR2 SVGEGT. Deletions cut 7 bases from V and 2 bases from J, with 19 bases between. The chain's CDR3 is CASTIDRTIFTDTQYF. As DNA, the CDR3 is TGTGCCAGCACCATTGACCGGACGATTTTCACAGATACGCAGTATTTT.

This clonotype appeared many times. The rearrangement joins TRBV4-3 to TRBJ2-1; no firm D call. V lost 6 bases, J lost 4 bases, and 19 bases lay in between. Germline V gene lookup returns CDR1 LGHNA and CDR2 YSLEER. The CDR3 runs 16 residues. The CDR3 reads CASSSSLDGKYNEQFF. The CDR3, as DNA: TGCGCCAGCAGTAGCAGTCTGGACGGAAAATACAATGAGCAGTTCTTC.

As regards this clonotype: This likely reflects a read error, since a far larger clone is one base away. This chain connects TRBV7-9 to TRBJ2-7; no clear D gene. Germline V gene data show CDR1 as SEHNR and CDR2 as FQNEAQ (reference sequence). The CDR3 spans 11 residues. CDR3 in amino acids: CASSSSYGQYF. DNA for the CDR3: TGTGCCAGCTCGAGTAGCTACGGGCAGTACTTC.

Many counts were recorded for this clonotype. The chain carries TRBV7-3 and TRBJ2-7; 10 nucleotides agree with TRBD2. The germline gives CDR1 SGHTA, CDR2 FQGTGA. V was pared by 5 bases and J by 1 base, with 11 bases of the junction left unmatched. This CDR3 comprises 17 residues. CDR3 loop: CASSRKDLAGVSYEQYF. The CDR3 DNA reads as TGTGCCAGCAGCCGCAAGGATCTAGCGGGAGTTTCCTACGAGCAGTACTTC.

This clonotype came up a few times. Given a much more abundant clone one base away, this may be a read error. The chain combines TRBV4-1 with TRBJ2-2; D is undetermined. The CDR3 sequence is 16 residues long. CDR1 and CDR2 (germline): MGHRA, YSYEKL. CDR3 DNA: TGCGCCAGCGGCCAAGAGGCAGCCCGACCCACCGGGGAGCTGTTTTTT. Protein sequence: CASGQEAARPTGELFF.

This clonotype turned up a few times. This chain joins TRBV11-3 and TRBJ2-2, with D perhaps TRBD1 (5 bases). Trimming pared 7 bases from V and 6 bases from J, leaving 12 bases between. The CDR3 runs 13 residues. CDR1 is SGHNT, CDR2 YENEEA, per germline. CDR3 sequence: CASKTVHAGELFF. For the CDR3, the DNA is TGTGCCAGCAAGACAGTCCACGCCGGGGAGCTGTTTTTT.

As for this clonotype: It may be a read error: a sequence one base away is much more abundant. This rearrangement joins TRBV20-1 to TRBJ2-1, with TRBD2 identical over 7 bases. The CDR3 contains 15 residues. Germline V CDR1 and CDR2: DFQATT, SNEGSKA (reference sequence). Trimming cost V 1 base and J 5 bases; bases outside gene matches: 8. As DNA, the CDR3 is TGCAGTGCTAGAGGTGAGCGGGACCCCCACAATGAGCAGTTCTTC. Translated, it gives CSARGERDPHNEQFF.

The chain uses TRBV6-6 and TRBJ2-1; tentatively, D is TRBD2 (5 bases). V was trimmed by 2 bases and J by 6 bases, leaving 11 bases between them. The germline CDR1 and CDR2 sequences are MNHNY and SVGAGI (reference sequence). The CDR3 extends over 14 amino acids. This CDR3 reads CASSYAGRPNEQFF. For the CDR3, the DNA is TGTGCCAGCAGTTACGCGGGCAGGCCCAATGAGCAGTTCTTC.

Many counts were recorded for this clonotype. The CDR3, as DNA: TGCGCCAGCAGTTCACTATCACGCAATTCACCCCTCCACTTT. It codes for CASSSLSRNSPLHF. The chain recombines TRBV10-2 with TRBJ1-6; D is undetermined. The germline V gene encodes CDR1 WSHSY and CDR2 SAAADI. This CDR3 has 14 amino acids. Trimming removed 5 bases at V and 7 bases at J, with 12 bases between.

In this sample, this clonotype turned up many times. The chain links TRBV7-2 to TRBJ2-5; TRBD2 might be the D (6 bases). This CDR3 region has 16 residues. CDR1 and CDR2 (germline): SGHTA, FQGNSA. The ends were cut back, 4 bases at V and 2 bases at J, with 17 bases in the middle. For the CDR3, the DNA is TGTGCCAGCAGCTCAGCCCCGGACCGGGGGCAAGAGACCCAGTACTTC. This translates into CASSSAPDRGQETQYF.

This clonotype was counted ten times or more. The chain is built from TRBV7-2 and TRBJ2-3; D gene ambiguous. Germline lookup yields CDR1 SGHTA and CDR2 FQGNSA. The length of the CDR3 is 14 residues. V lost 6 bases to trimming and J lost 2 bases, with 12 bases between them. CDR3: CASRVSFLTDTQYF. The CDR3 nucleotides read TGTGCCAGCAGAGTGTCGTTTCTCACAGATACGCAGTATTTT.

This clonotype was seen a handful of times. The J gene is TRBJ2-2, the V gene TRBV11-3; TRBD2 agrees at 11 bases. The CDR3 has 16 residues. The V segment lost 8 bases and the J segment 2 bases; nucleotides outside the gene matches: 7. CDR1 and CDR2 (germline): SGHNT, YENEEA. CDR3 sequence: CASRPGTSGNTGELFF. The CDR3 region has the DNA TGTGCCAGCCGACCGGGGACTAGCGGTAACACCGGGGAGCTGTTTTTT.

This clonotype was picked up many times. The chain links TRBV29-1 to TRBJ1-2; D remains ambiguous. There are 12 residues in the CDR3. Germline-derived CDR1 and CDR2 are SQVTM and ANQGSEA. V gave up 4 bases and J gave up 1 base, with 7 bases separating them. In DNA form, the CDR3 reads TGCAGCGTTGGAGCCAATAACTATGGCTACACCTTC. The encoded protein is CSVGANNYGYTF.

Comment on this clonotype: One end of the junction is discordant with germline, which a read error may explain. This chain joins TRBV28 and TRBJ2-1; a possible D gene is TRBD2 (6 bases). The CDR3 length is 18 residues. Germline CDR1 and CDR2: MDHEN and SYDVKM. The CDR3 loop is CASSLLSGFGSPPNEQSF. In DNA, the CDR3 is TGTGCCAGCAGTTTATTGAGTGGGTTCGGGAGCCCTCCCAATGAGCAGTCCTTC. Filled out from reference TRBV28 and TRBJ2-1, the complete variable domain reads DVKVTQSSRYLVKRTGEKVFLECVQDMDHENMFWYRQDPGLGLRLIYFSYDVKMKEKGDIPEGYSVSREKKERFSLILESASTNQTSMYLCASSLLSGFGSPPNEQSFGPGTRLTVL.

In this sample, this clonotype turned up a few times. The CDR3 loop is CASSANTGELFF. The CDR3 nucleotides are TGTGCCAGCAGTGCGAACACCGGGGAGCTGTTTTTT. The chain links TRBV12-3 or TRBV12-4 to TRBJ2-2; no reliable D call. The V end lost 5 bases, the J end lost 0 bases, and 1 base lay between the germline ends. This CDR3 is 12 amino acids long.

V usage is TRBV6-2 or TRBV6-3 and J usage is TRBJ2-2; 10 bases line up with TRBD2. CDR1 and CDR2 from the germline V gene are MNHEY and SVGEGT. The CDR3 sequence is 18 residues long. V dropped 5 bases and J dropped 1; count of bases not matched to a gene: 10. CDR3 region: CASSAEGLALRNTGELFF. CDR3 in DNA: TGTGCCAGCAGTGCTGAGGGACTAGCGCTCCGGAACACCGGGGAGCTGTTTTTT.

This clonotype has ten or more counts. The chain uses TRBV29-1 and TRBJ2-3; 7 bases match TRBD2. The CDR3 extends over 10 amino acids. CDR1 and CDR2 (germline): SQVTM, ANQGSEA. Trimming cost V 7 bases and J 10 bases; bases outside gene matches: 5. CDR3: CSGERESQYF. CDR3 DNA sequence: TGCAGCGGGGAGCGGGAATCGCAGTATTTT.